Given below is one TCR beta chain in context. Evenly divided among several immunoSEQ plates was the genomic DNA of each subset. Profiled with immunoSEQ multiplex PCR; TCRdb holds only in-frame clones, not every one. The repertoire holds about 2 million clones, with approximately 94% as singletons. CD45RO-negative cells were positively selected for CCR7, leaving out terminally differentiated effector memory CD45RA+ cells. There were only Caucasian adults among the donors, and all lived in Nashville, Tennessee. This sample is part of a study of shared clonotypes between healthy human individuals. For the study at large: With ages of 18 to 49, the donors were a couple of women and a few men. There were three CD4 naive, three CD4 memory, two CD8 naive and one CD8 memory plates per donor.

The CDR3 covers 15 residues. The V gene's germline CDR1 is SGHTS and CDR2 YDEGEE. With 3 bases clipped from V and 2 bases from J, the junction kept 4 bases outside the gene matches. The clonotype was recovered from a man between 18 and 35 years old in good health. This chain uses TRBV5-8 with TRBJ2-7, with 11 bases lining up with TRBD1. The specimen was naive CD8+ T cells sorted from blood. CDR3 sequence (DNA): TGTGCCAGCAGCTCGTCGGGACAGGGGGCCTACGAGCAGTACTTC. Its protein is CASSSSGQGAYEQYF.